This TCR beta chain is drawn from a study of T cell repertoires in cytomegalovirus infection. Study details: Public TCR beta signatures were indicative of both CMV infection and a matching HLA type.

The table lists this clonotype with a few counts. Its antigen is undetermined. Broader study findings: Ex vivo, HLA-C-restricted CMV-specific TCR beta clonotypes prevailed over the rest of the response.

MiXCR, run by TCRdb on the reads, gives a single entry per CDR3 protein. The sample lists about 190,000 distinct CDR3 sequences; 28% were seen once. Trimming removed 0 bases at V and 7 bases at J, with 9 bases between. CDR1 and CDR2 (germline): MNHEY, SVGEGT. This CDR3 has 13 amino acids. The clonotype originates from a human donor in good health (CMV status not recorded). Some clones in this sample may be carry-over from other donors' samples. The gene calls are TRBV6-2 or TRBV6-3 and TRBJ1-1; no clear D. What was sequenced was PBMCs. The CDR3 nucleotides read TGTGCCAGCAGTTACTCTGCCGGTTTTGAAGCTTTCTTT. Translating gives CASSYSAGFEAFF.